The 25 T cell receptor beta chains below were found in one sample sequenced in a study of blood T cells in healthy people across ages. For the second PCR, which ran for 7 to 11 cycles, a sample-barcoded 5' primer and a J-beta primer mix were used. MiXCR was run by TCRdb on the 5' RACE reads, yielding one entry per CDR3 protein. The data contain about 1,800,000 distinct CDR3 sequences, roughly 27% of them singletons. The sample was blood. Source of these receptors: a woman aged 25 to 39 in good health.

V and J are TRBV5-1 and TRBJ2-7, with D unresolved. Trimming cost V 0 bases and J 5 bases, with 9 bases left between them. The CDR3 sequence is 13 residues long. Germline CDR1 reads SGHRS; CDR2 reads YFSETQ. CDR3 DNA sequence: TGCGCCAGCAGCTTGGGACATTTAGACGAGCAGTACTTC. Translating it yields CASSLGHLDEQYF.

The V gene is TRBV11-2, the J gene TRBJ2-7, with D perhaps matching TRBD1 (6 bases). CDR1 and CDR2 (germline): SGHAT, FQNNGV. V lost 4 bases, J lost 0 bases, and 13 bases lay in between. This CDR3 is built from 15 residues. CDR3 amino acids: CASSSSRDTSYEQYF. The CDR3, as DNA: TGTGCCAGCAGCTCTAGCCGGGACACCTCCTACGAGCAGTACTTC. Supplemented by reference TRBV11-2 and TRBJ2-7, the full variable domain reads EAGVAQSPRYKIIEKRQSVAFWCNPISGHATLYWYQQILGQGPKLLIQFQNNGVVDDSQLPKDRFSAERLKGVDSTLKIQPAKLEDSAVYLCASSSSRDTSYEQYFGPGTRLTVT.

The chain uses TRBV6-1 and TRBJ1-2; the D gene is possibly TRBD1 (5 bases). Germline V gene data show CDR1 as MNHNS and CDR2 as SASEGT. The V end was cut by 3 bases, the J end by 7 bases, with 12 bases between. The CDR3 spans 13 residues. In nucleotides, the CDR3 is TGTGCCAGCAGTGATCCCCGGGGACCTGGCTACACCTTC. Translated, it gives CASSDPRGPGYTF.

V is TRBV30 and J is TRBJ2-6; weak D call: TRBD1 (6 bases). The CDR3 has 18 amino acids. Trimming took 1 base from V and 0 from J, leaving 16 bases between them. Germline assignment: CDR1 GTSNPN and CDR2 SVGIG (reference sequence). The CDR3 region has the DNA TGTGCCTGGAGTGGGGTGGTGACAGGCCACTCTGGGGCCAACGTCCTGACTTTC. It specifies CAWSGVVTGHSGANVLTF. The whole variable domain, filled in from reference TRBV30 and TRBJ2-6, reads SQTIHQWPATLVQPVGSPLSLECTVEGTSNPNLYWYRQAAGRGLQLLFYSVGIGQISSEVPQNLSASRPQDRQFILSSKKLLLSDSGFYLCAWSGVVTGHSGANVLTFGAGSRLTVL.

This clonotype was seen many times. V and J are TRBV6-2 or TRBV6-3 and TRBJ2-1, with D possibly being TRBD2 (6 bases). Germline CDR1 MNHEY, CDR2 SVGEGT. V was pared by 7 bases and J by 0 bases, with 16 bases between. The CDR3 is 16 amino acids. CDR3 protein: CASTLVAGYSYNEQFF. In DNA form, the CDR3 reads TGTGCCAGCACTCTAGTGGCGGGGTACTCCTACAATGAGCAGTTCTTC.

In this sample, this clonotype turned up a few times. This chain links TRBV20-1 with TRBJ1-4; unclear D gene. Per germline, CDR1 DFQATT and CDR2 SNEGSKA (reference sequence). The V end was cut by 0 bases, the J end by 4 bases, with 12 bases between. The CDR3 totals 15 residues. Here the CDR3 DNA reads TGCAGTGCTAGAGATCGAAGAGGAATTAATGAAAAACTGTTTTTT. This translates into CSARDRRGINEKLFF.

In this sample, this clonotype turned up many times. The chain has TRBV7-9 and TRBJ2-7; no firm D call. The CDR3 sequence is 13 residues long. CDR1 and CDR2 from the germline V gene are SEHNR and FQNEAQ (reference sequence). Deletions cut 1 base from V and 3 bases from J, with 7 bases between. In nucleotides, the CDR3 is TGTGCCAGCAGCTTAGGGACGTACTACGAGCAGTACTTC. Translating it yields CASSLGTYYEQYF.

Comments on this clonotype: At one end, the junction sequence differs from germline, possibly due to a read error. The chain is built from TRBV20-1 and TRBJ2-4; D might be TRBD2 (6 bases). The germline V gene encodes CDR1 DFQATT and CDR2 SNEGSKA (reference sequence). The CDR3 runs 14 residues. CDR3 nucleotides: TGCAGTGCTTGGACTGGGGAGGATCAAAACATTCAGTGCTTC. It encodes CSAWTGEDQNIQCF.

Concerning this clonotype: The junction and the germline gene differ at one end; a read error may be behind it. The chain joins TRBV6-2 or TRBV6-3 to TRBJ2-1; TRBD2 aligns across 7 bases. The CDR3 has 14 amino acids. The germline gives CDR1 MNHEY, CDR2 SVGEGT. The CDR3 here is CTSNLAASYNEQFF. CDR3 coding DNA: TGTACCAGCAACCTAGCGGCCTCCTACAATGAGCAGTTCTTC.

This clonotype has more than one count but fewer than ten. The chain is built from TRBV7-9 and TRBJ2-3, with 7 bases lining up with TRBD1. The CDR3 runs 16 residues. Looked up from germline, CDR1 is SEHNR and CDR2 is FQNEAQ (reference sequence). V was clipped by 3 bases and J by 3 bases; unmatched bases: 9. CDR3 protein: CASSFRDRDGTDTQYF. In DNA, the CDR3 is TGTGCCAGCAGCTTCAGAGACAGGGATGGGACAGATACGCAGTATTTT.

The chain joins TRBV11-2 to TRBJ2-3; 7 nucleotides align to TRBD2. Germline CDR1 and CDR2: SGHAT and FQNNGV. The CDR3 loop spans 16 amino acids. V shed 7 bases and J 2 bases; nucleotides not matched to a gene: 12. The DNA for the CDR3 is TGTGCCAGCATCCCGGGTCGGGGGAGGGACACAGATACGCAGTATTTT. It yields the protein CASIPGRGRDTDTQYF. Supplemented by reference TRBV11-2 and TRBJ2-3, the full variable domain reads EAGVAQSPRYKIIEKRQSVAFWCNPISGHATLYWYQQILGQGPKLLIQFQNNGVVDDSQLPKDRFSAERLKGVDSTLKIQPAKLEDSAVYLCASIPGRGRDTDTQYFGPGTRLTVL.

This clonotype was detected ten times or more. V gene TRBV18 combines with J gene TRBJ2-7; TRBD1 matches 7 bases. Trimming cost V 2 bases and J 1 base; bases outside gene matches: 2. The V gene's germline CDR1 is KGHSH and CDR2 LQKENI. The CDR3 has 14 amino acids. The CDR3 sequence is CASSPGTESYEQYF. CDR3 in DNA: TGTGCCAGCTCACCAGGGACAGAGTCCTACGAGCAGTACTTC. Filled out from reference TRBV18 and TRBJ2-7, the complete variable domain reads NAGVMQNPRHLVRRRGQEARLRCSPMKGHSHVYWYRQLPEEGLKFMVYLQKENIIDESGMPKERFSAEFPKEGPSILRIQQVVRGDSAAYFCASSPGTESYEQYFGPGTRLTVT.

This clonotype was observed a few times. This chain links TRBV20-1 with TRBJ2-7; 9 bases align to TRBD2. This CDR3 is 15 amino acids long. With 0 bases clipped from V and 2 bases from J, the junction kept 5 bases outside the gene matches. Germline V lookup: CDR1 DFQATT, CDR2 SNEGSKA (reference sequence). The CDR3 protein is CSARDPVAGAYEQYF. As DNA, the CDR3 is TGCAGTGCTAGAGATCCGGTAGCGGGGGCCTACGAGCAGTACTTC.

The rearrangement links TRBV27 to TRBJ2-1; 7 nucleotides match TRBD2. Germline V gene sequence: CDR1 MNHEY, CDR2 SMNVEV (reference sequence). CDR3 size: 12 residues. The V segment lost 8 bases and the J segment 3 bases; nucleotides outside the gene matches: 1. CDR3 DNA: TGTGCCAGCGGGGACTACTACAATGAGCAGTTCTTC. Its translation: CASGDYYNEQFF.

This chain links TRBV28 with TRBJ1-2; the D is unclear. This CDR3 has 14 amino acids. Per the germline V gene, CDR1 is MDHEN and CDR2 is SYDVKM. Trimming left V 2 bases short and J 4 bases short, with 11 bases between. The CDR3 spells CASSLRDGCYGYTF. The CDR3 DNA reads TGTGCCAGCAGTTTACGCGACGGATGCTATGGCTACACCTTC.

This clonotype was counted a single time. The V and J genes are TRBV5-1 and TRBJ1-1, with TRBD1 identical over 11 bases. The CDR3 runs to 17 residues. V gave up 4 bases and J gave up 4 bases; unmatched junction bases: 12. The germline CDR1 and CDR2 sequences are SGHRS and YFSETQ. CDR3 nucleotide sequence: TGCGCCAGCAGCCCTTTGGACAGGGGGCAAATGAGCACTGAAGCTTTCTTT. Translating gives CASSPLDRGQMSTEAFF. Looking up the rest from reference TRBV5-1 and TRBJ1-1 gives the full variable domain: KAGVTQTPRYLIKTRGQQVTLSCSPISGHRSVSWYQQTPGQGLQFLFEYFSETQRNKGNFPGRFSGRQFSNSRSEMNVSTLELGDSALYLCASSPLDRGQMSTEAFFGQGTRLTVV.

CDR3 coding DNA: TGCGCCAGCAGCGTCGGACAGGGGGAGGTACAAGAGACCCAGTACTTC. Encoded protein: CASSVGQGEVQETQYF. J is TRBJ2-5 and V is TRBV4-1, with 10 bases identical to TRBD1. V trimming: 5 bases; J trimming: 2 bases; junction bases outside the gene matches: 8. The CDR3 has 16 residues. Germline loops: CDR1 MGHRA, CDR2 YSYEKL.

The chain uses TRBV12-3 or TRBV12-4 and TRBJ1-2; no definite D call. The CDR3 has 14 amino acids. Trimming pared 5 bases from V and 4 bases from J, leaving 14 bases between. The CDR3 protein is CASSREARGYGYTF. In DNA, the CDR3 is TGTGCCAGCAGTCGTGAGGCGCGGGGCTATGGCTACACCTTC.

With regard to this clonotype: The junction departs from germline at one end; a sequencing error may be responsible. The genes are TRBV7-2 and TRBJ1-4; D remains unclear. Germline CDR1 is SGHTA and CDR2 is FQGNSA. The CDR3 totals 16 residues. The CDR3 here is CASSPSGNMWGEKRFF. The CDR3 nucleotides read TGTGCCAGCAGTCCCAGCGGGAATATGTGGGGTGAAAAACGGTTTTTT.

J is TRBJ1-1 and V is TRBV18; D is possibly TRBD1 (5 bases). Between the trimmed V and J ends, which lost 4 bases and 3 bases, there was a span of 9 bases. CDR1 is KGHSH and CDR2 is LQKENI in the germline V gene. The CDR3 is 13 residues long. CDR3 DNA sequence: TGTGCCAGCTCACAGGTGGGGGACACTGAAGCTTTCTTT. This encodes CASSQVGDTEAFF.

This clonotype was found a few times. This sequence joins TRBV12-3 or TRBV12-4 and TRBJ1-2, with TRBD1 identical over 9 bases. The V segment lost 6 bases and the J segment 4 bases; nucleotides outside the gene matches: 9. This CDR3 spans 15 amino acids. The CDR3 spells CASRSTGGHRYGYTF. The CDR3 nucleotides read TGTGCCAGCAGATCAACAGGGGGCCATCGCTATGGCTACACCTTC.

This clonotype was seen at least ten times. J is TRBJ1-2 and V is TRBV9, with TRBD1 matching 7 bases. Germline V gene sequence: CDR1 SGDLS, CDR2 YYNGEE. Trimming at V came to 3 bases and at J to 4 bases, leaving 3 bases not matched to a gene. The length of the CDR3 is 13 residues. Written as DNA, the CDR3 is TGTGCCAGCAGCGCGAGACAGGGCTATGGCTACACCTTC. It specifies CASSARQGYGYTF.

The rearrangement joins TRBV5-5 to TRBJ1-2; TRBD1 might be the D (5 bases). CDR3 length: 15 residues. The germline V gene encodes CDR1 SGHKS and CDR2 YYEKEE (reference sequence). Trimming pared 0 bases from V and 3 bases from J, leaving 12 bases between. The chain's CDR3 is CASSLAGQGHYGYTF. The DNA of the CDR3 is TGTGCCAGCAGCTTGGCCGGTCAGGGACACTATGGCTACACCTTC.

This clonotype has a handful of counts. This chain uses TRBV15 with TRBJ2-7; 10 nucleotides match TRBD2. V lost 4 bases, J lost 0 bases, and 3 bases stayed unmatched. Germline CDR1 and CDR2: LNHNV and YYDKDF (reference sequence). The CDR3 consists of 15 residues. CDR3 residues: CATSTGTSASYEQYF. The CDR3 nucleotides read TGTGCCACCAGCACGGGGACTAGCGCCTCCTACGAGCAGTACTTC.

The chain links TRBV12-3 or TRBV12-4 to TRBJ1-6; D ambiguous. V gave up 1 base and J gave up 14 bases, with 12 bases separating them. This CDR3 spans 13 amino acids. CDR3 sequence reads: CASSLGGQAALHF. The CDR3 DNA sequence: TGTGCCAGCAGTTTAGGAGGTCAGGCGGCCCTCCACTTT.